These 27 T cell receptor beta chains were all obtained from the same sample, sequenced in a study of early T cells in non-severe SARS-CoV-2 infection. TCRdb used MiXCR to reprocess the 5' RACE reads, holding one entry per CDR3 protein. The sample lists about 87,000 distinct CDR3 sequences; approximately 14% were seen once. Sample: whole blood. These TCRs come from an adult who was a healthcare worker with PCR-confirmed SARS-CoV-2 infection or an uninfected control (not recorded which).

The chain joins TRBV14 to TRBJ1-4; D gene ambiguous. Germline loops: CDR1 SGHDN, CDR2 FVKESK. With 1 base removed from V and 10 bases from J, the gap between germline ends came to 13 bases. The CDR3 contains 14 residues. Here the CDR3 DNA reads TGTGCCAGCAGCCAAGGAAACAGAATAGGAAAACTGTTTTTT. This translates into CASSQGNRIGKLFF.

The chain employs TRBV7-2 and TRBJ1-5; 10 bases align to TRBD1. Trimming at V came to 2 bases and at J to 7 bases, leaving 11 bases not matched to a gene. Germline V gene sequence: CDR1 SGHTA, CDR2 FQGNSA. The CDR3 runs to 17 residues. In nucleotides, the CDR3 is TGTGCCAGCAGCTTAAGTGGGACAGGGGCTTTCCGGCAGCCCCAGCATTTT. Its protein is CASSLSGTGAFRQPQHF.

This clonotype has ten or more counts. The rearrangement links TRBV23-1 to TRBJ1-4; the D is unclear. TRBV23-1 is given ORF status, its function remaining uncertain. CDR3 length: 16 amino acids. V was cut by 0 bases and J by 3 bases, with 11 bases left in between. The CDR3 DNA is TGCGCCAGCAGTCAATCGGCGGGGAGAGCTAATGAAAAACTGTTTTTT. It translates to CASSQSAGRANEKLFF.

The chain carries TRBV12-3 or TRBV12-4 and TRBJ2-7; D remains ambiguous. V was shortened by 6 bases and J by 1 base, with 10 bases between the two germline ends. This CDR3 comprises 13 residues. DNA of the CDR3: TGTGCCAGCAGGGAATCAGCTTCCTACGAGCAGTACTTC. This sequence encodes CASRESASYEQYF.

This clonotype was picked up many times. J is TRBJ2-1 and V is TRBV20-1; a weak D match, TRBD2 (7 bases). The CDR3 has 13 amino acids. V shed 3 bases and J shed 8 bases, with 14 bases lying between them. Germline V gene data show CDR1 as DFQATT and CDR2 as SNEGSKA (reference sequence). The CDR3 DNA reads TGCAGTGCTAGTCGCGGGGGCAAGGATGAGCAGTTCTTC. Its protein product is CSASRGGKDEQFF.

A few counts support this clonotype. The chain joins TRBV7-9 to TRBJ2-3; no clear D. The CDR3 has 17 residues. Germline CDR1 is SEHNR and CDR2 is FQNEAQ (reference sequence). Trimming stripped 5 bases from V and 0 bases from J, with 18 bases between. CDR3 bases: TGTGCCAGCAGCCCCGCAAAGCAGGCACCTAGCACAGATACGCAGTATTTT. Translation gives CASSPAKQAPSTDTQYF.

In this sample, this clonotype is medium-sized. The chain couples TRBV7-2 to TRBJ1-4; weak D call: TRBD1 (6 bases). V lost 0 bases, J lost 8 bases, and 19 bases lay in between. There are 17 residues in the CDR3. Per germline, CDR1 SGHTA and CDR2 FQGNSA. CDR3 in amino acids: CASSLAVTGPAGEKLFF. As DNA, the CDR3 is TGTGCCAGCAGCTTAGCGGTAACAGGGCCCGCTGGGGAAAAACTGTTTTTT. Filled out from reference TRBV7-2 and TRBJ1-4, the complete variable domain reads GAGVSQSPSNKVTEKGKDVELRCDPISGHTALYWYRQSLGQGLEFLIYFQGNSAPDKSGLPSDRFSAERTGGSVSTLTIQRTQQEDSAVYLCASSLAVTGPAGEKLFFGSGTQLSVL.

The chain is built from TRBV7-6 and TRBJ2-7; perhaps TRBD2 as D (5 bases). The CDR3 contains 14 residues. Per the germline V gene, CDR1 is SGHVS and CDR2 is FNYEAQ. Trimming took 2 bases from V and 0 from J, leaving 8 bases between them. CDR3 loop: CASSLLGDSYEQYF. In DNA, the CDR3 is TGTGCCAGCAGCTTACTCGGGGACTCCTACGAGCAGTACTTC.

V usage is TRBV6-1 and J usage is TRBJ1-4, with D perhaps matching TRBD1 (5 bases). The CDR3 length is 14 residues. V lost 9 bases to trimming and J lost 0 bases, with 11 bases between them. Germline loops: CDR1 MNHNS, CDR2 SASEGT. The CDR3 DNA reads as TGTGCCAGTACCGACAGTTCAACTAATGAAAAACTGTTTTTT. Encoded protein: CASTDSSTNEKLFF.

This clonotype was recorded a few times. The J gene is TRBJ2-7, the V gene TRBV7-2; D may match TRBD1 or TRBD2 (5 bases each). Trimming removed 2 bases from V and 0 bases from J, with 11 bases in between. CDR1 is SGHTA and CDR2 is FQGNSA in the germline V gene. The CDR3 is 15 amino acids. CDR3 residues: CASSLNGATSYEQYF. CDR3 DNA: TGTGCCAGCAGCTTAAACGGGGCCACCTCCTACGAGCAGTACTTC. The variable domain in full, completed from reference TRBV7-2 and TRBJ2-7, reads GAGVSQSPSNKVTEKGKDVELRCDPISGHTALYWYRQSLGQGLEFLIYFQGNSAPDKSGLPSDRFSAERTGGSVSTLTIQRTQQEDSAVYLCASSLNGATSYEQYFGPGTRLTVT.

This clonotype was seen many times. This chain uses TRBV19 with TRBJ1-5; 9 bases agree with TRBD1. Per germline, CDR1 LNHDA and CDR2 SQIVND (reference sequence). The CDR3 totals 13 residues. V shed 11 bases, J shed 5 bases, and the junction held 7 bases outside the gene matches. The CDR3 sequence is CASKGQGHQPQHF. The DNA for the CDR3 is TGTGCCTCCAAAGGACAGGGGCATCAGCCCCAGCATTTT.

V is TRBV7-9 and J is TRBJ1-6, with D unclear. Germline CDR1 reads SEHNR; CDR2 reads FQNEAQ (reference sequence). V dropped 1 base and J dropped 5 bases, with 6 bases sitting between them. The CDR3 is 14 amino acids. The CDR3 DNA is TGTGCCAGCAGCTTAGGCCAGGATAATTCACCCCTCCACTTT. Translating it yields CASSLGQDNSPLHF.

This sequence joins TRBV3-1 and TRBJ2-7; TRBD2 matches 9 bases. The germline CDR1 and CDR2 sequences are LGHDT and YNNKEL (reference sequence). The length of the CDR3 is 14 residues. J gave up 5 bases and V 4 bases, and 6 bases lay outside the gene matches. In nucleotides, the CDR3 is TGTGCCAGCAGCCTGGTAGCGGGGGACCACGAGCAGTACTTC. Translation gives CASSLVAGDHEQYF.

This clonotype has more than one count but fewer than ten. The chain links TRBV9 to TRBJ2-5; TRBD1 aligns across 8 bases. V dropped 1 base and J dropped 2; count of bases not matched to a gene: 4. The CDR3 loop spans 15 amino acids. Germline V gene lookup returns CDR1 SGDLS and CDR2 YYNGEE. CDR3 nucleotide sequence: TGTGCCAGCAGCGTACGAAACAGGGGGCAAGAGACCCAGTACTTC. It specifies CASSVRNRGQETQYF.

The chain has TRBV7-9 and TRBJ2-7, with TRBD1 matching over 7 bases. V shed 8 bases, J shed 3 bases, and the junction held 7 bases outside the gene matches. This CDR3 has 13 residues. Germline CDR1 is SEHNR and CDR2 is FQNEAQ (reference sequence). Here the CDR3 DNA reads TGTGCCAGCGGGATGGCAGGGGGCTACGAGCAGTACTTC. Amino acids: CASGMAGGYEQYF.

This rearrangement joins TRBV5-4 to TRBJ2-1; 10 bases align to TRBD1. Unmatched junction bases numbered 7, after V lost 0 bases and J lost 7 bases. The CDR3 covers 16 residues. Germline CDR1 reads SGHNT; CDR2 reads YYREEE (reference sequence). CDR3 nucleotide sequence: TGTGCCAGCAGCTTGGGAGGGGGACAGGGGTGGAATGAGCAGTTCTTC. This sequence encodes CASSLGGGQGWNEQFF.

At least ten counts were recorded for this clonotype. This chain uses TRBV3-1 with TRBJ2-7; D is possibly TRBD2 (6 bases). CDR1 is LGHDT, CDR2 YNNKEL, per germline (reference sequence). The CDR3 spans 16 residues. Trimming pared 4 bases from V and 2 bases from J, leaving 18 bases between. Here the CDR3 DNA reads TGTGCCAGCAGCCCACCCGGGACTCTGGGTACCTACGAGCAGTACTTC. It is translated as CASSPPGTLGTYEQYF.

This sequence joins TRBV20-1 and TRBJ1-1; no reliable D call. V shed 3 bases and J shed 5 bases, with 10 bases lying between them. This CDR3 has 12 amino acids. The germline gives CDR1 DFQATT, CDR2 SNEGSKA (reference sequence). DNA for the CDR3: TGCAGTGCTAGGCTCAGAGGGACTGAAGCTTTCTTT. It yields the protein CSARLRGTEAFF.

The rearrangement joins TRBV28 to TRBJ1-6, with D perhaps TRBD1 (5 bases). The V and J ends lost 8 bases and 8 bases respectively, with 10 bases between them. From germline, CDR1 is MDHEN and CDR2 SYDVKM. This CDR3 comprises 12 residues. The CDR3 DNA is TGTGCCAGCCTCCCCAGGGATTCACCCCTCCACTTT. It translates to CASLPRDSPLHF. Drawing the rest from reference TRBV28 and TRBJ1-6, the complete variable domain is DVKVTQSSRYLVKRTGEKVFLECVQDMDHENMFWYRQDPGLGLRLIYFSYDVKMKEKGDIPEGYSVSREKKERFSLILESASTNQTSMYLCASLPRDSPLHFGNGTRLTVT.

This clonotype was detected a few times. The chain links TRBV10-3 to TRBJ2-7, with 12 bases aligning to TRBD1. Per germline, CDR1 ENHRY and CDR2 SYGVKD. V was pared by 6 bases and J by 5 bases, with 5 bases of the junction left unmatched. This CDR3 spans 14 amino acids. CDR3 in DNA: TGTGCCATCAGGGGGGGACAGGGGGCCAACGAGCAGTACTTC. It encodes CAIRGGQGANEQYF.

This clonotype was seen at least ten times. The chain employs TRBV7-8 and TRBJ2-2; TRBD1 is a possible D gene (5 bases). The CDR3 loop spans 16 amino acids. Germline CDR1 and CDR2: SGHVS and FQNEAQ. V lost 1 base to trimming and J lost 0 bases, with 9 bases between them. In nucleotides, the CDR3 is TGTGCCAGCAGCTTAGTGTCCAGGGCGAACACCGGGGAGCTGTTTTTT. Translated, it gives CASSLVSRANTGELFF.

The gene calls are TRBV11-2 and TRBJ2-5; no firm D call. Trimming removed 5 bases at V and 4 bases at J, with 8 bases between. The CDR3 sequence is 12 residues long. Germline V CDR1 and CDR2: SGHAT, FQNNGV. The CDR3 nucleotides are TGTGCCAGCAGCCCGGAGCTAGAGACCCAGTACTTC. Encoded protein: CASSPELETQYF.

The CDR3 loop reads CASSLRPSGGAKEDTQYF. CDR3 coding DNA: TGTGCCAGCAGCTTAAGGCCTAGCGGGGGGGCCAAGGAAGATACGCAGTATTTT. The chain is built from TRBV7-2 and TRBJ2-3; 12 nucleotides match TRBD2. With 2 bases clipped from V and 5 bases from J, the junction kept 11 bases outside the gene matches. The length of the CDR3 is 18 residues. The germline V gene has CDR1 SGHTA and CDR2 FQGNSA.

This clonotype was counted ten times or more. The chain couples TRBV7-2 to TRBJ2-1; TRBD1 might be the D (6 bases). The V gene's germline CDR1 is SGHTA and CDR2 FQGNSA. The ends were cut back, 3 bases at V and 2 bases at J, with 11 bases in the middle. The CDR3 runs 15 residues. CDR3 in amino acids: CASSLQGNTYNEQFF. In DNA form, the CDR3 reads TGTGCCAGCAGCTTGCAGGGGAATACCTACAATGAGCAGTTCTTC.

The J gene is TRBJ1-2, the V gene TRBV6-5; maybe TRBD1 (6 bases). The V end was cut by 5 bases, the J end by 5 bases, with 18 bases between. This CDR3 has 15 residues. Germline CDR1 is MNHEY and CDR2 is SVGAGI. The CDR3 is CASSGRARGGYGYTF. The CDR3 DNA follows: TGTGCCAGCAGTGGCCGGGCGAGGGGGGGATATGGCTACACCTTC.

The sample holds many counts of this clonotype. The V call is TRBV2, the J call TRBJ1-1; TRBD1 matches at 8 bases. This CDR3 has 13 residues. From germline, CDR1 is SNHLY and CDR2 FYNNEI. V gave up 3 bases and J gave up 6 bases; unmatched junction bases: 3. The CDR3 region is CASSEVTGAEAFF. The CDR3 DNA reads as TGTGCCAGCAGTGAGGTGACAGGGGCTGAAGCTTTCTTT.

This clonotype was found a few times. This rearrangement joins TRBV27 to TRBJ1-4; D remains unclear. V was cut by 5 bases and J by 0 bases, with 13 bases left in between. The CDR3 length is 16 residues. Germline CDR1 MNHEY, CDR2 SMNVEV (reference sequence). The CDR3, as DNA: TGTGCCAGCAGTCCTAGACAATATGCAACTAATGAAAAACTGTTTTTT. Translating gives CASSPRQYATNEKLFF.